These 16 T cell receptor beta chains share one sample of origin, sequenced in a study of OX40 agonist ivuxolimab in advanced cancers. Produced via immunoSEQ multiplex PCR; TCRdb's table is partial and in-frame only. The profile shows tens of thousands of clones, 70% to 90% of them singletons. Specimen: CD4+ or CD8+ T cells sorted from blood, collected in a trial of the OX40 agonist ivuxolimab. All receptors derive from an adult with an advanced solid tumor such as melanoma, head and neck, liver or kidney cancer.

This chain joins TRBV11-2 and TRBJ2-5; maybe TRBD2 (5 bases). V shed 5 bases and J shed 6 bases, with 16 bases lying between them. This CDR3 has 14 amino acids. Germline V gene sequence: CDR1 SGHAT, CDR2 FQNNGV. CDR3 sequence (DNA): TGTGCCAGCAGCCCACCGGGAACACTTAAGACCCAGTACTTC. Amino acid sequence: CASSPPGTLKTQYF.

The genes are TRBV10-2 and TRBJ1-5; D not certain. The ends were cut back, 7 bases at V and 7 bases at J, with 11 bases in the middle. Germline values: CDR1 WSHSY, CDR2 SAAADI. This CDR3 has 12 residues. The CDR3 nucleotides are TGCGCCAGCACCGACGGGCTCCAGCCCCAGCATTTT. Residues: CASTDGLQPQHF.

The chain employs TRBV15 and TRBJ2-3, with 12 positions matching TRBD2. CDR1 is LNHNV, CDR2 YYDKDF, per germline (reference sequence). There are 18 residues in the CDR3. After removal of 0 bases from V and 0 bases from J, the junction contained 4 bases not matched to a gene. The CDR3 coding sequence is TGTGCCACCAGCAGAGAACTAGCGGGGGGTTCTAGCACAGATACGCAGTATTTT. Translating gives CATSRELAGGSSTDTQYF.

For the CDR3, the DNA is TGCGCCAGCAGCCTGGACAGGGAGGAGGAACAGCCCCAGCATTTT. It yields the protein CASSLDREEEQPQHF. The chain joins TRBV4-1 to TRBJ1-5; 8 bases match TRBD1. Per germline, CDR1 MGHRA and CDR2 YSYEKL. With 4 bases clipped from V and 7 bases from J, the junction kept 9 bases outside the gene matches. CDR3 length equals 15 residues.

This rearrangement joins TRBV4-1 to TRBJ2-3; 13 bases are a match to TRBD2. There are 18 residues in the CDR3. CDR1 MGHRA and CDR2 YSYEKL come from the germline V gene. The junction had 4 bases not matched to a gene; V was cut back by 1 base and J by 0 bases. The DNA of the CDR3 is TGCGCCAGCAGCCAAGGAGGACTAGCGGGGGCGAGCACAGATACGCAGTATTTT. Encoded protein: CASSQGGLAGASTDTQYF.

This chain connects TRBV2 to TRBJ1-4; the D is unclear. This CDR3 contains 15 residues. CDR1 is SNHLY and CDR2 is FYNNEI in the germline V gene. V was pared by 6 bases and J by 5 bases, with 16 bases between. The chain's CDR3 is CASRARRVDNEKLFF. In nucleotides, the CDR3 is TGTGCCAGCAGGGCCCGCCGGGTGGACAATGAAAAACTGTTTTTT.

The J gene is TRBJ2-3, the V gene TRBV18, with D possibly being TRBD2 (6 bases). This CDR3 comprises 15 residues. V gave up 3 bases and J gave up 0 bases, with 10 bases separating them. Germline V CDR1 and CDR2: KGHSH, LQKENI. CDR3 amino acids: CASSPAGRSTDTQYF. DNA for the CDR3: TGTGCCAGCTCACCGGCGGGAAGGAGCACAGATACGCAGTATTTT.

The genes are TRBV27 and TRBJ2-1, with 10 bases matching TRBD1. The germline CDR1 and CDR2 sequences are MNHEY and SMNVEV (reference sequence). The CDR3 contains 17 residues. The J segment lost 5 bases and the V segment lost 3 bases, leaving 10 bases of the junction unmatched. CDR3 amino acids: CASSLEARDRGDNEQFF. The CDR3 DNA is TGTGCCAGCAGTTTGGAAGCCCGGGACAGGGGAGACAATGAGCAGTTCTTC.

V usage is TRBV27 and J usage is TRBJ1-3; 7 bases are a match to TRBD1. The CDR3 spans 14 residues. V shed 6 bases and J 2 bases; nucleotides not matched to a gene: 4. Germline-derived CDR1 and CDR2 are MNHEY and SMNVEV (reference sequence). The CDR3 DNA reads TGTGCCAGCAGAACGGGACAGACTGGAAACACCATATATTTT. Translating gives CASRTGQTGNTIYF.

J is TRBJ2-3 and V is TRBV7-6, with 9 bases matching TRBD2. CDR1 is SGHVS, CDR2 FNYEAQ, per germline. V shed 1 base and J 3 bases; nucleotides not matched to a gene: 2. The CDR3 runs 15 residues. The CDR3 reads CASSLGGGVTDTQYF. In nucleotides, the CDR3 is TGTGCCAGCAGCTTAGGCGGGGGGGTTACAGATACGCAGTATTTT.

The chain recombines TRBV11-2 with TRBJ2-6, with no clear D. Between the trimmed V and J ends, which lost 7 bases and 5 bases, there was a span of 9 bases. The CDR3 runs 13 residues. Per germline, CDR1 SGHAT and CDR2 FQNNGV. CDR3 amino acids: CASTSMRANVLTF. CDR3 in DNA: TGTGCCAGCACGTCGATGAGGGCCAACGTCCTGACTTTC.

This chain connects TRBV5-8 to TRBJ1-1, with TRBD1 matching over 7 bases. There are 13 residues in the CDR3. CDR1 is SGHTS and CDR2 is YDEGEE in the germline V gene. V gave up 5 bases and J gave up 4 bases; unmatched junction bases: 5. CDR3 amino acids: CASRTGFPTEAFF. For the CDR3, the DNA is TGTGCCAGCAGGACAGGGTTCCCCACTGAAGCTTTCTTT.

The chain is built from TRBV11-2 and TRBJ1-2; D remains ambiguous. This CDR3 region has 14 residues. V dropped 3 bases and J dropped 8 bases, with 16 bases sitting between them. Germline CDR1 SGHAT, CDR2 FQNNGV. CDR3 DNA sequence: TGTGCCAGCAGCTTCGGCTCAGGCGACGAGGGCTACACCTTC. Protein product: CASSFGSGDEGYTF.

J is TRBJ1-6 and V is TRBV4-2; no definite D call. V was cut by 1 base and J by 3 bases, with 10 bases left in between. Germline CDR1 is LGHNA and CDR2 is YNFKEQ. The CDR3 contains 16 residues. The CDR3 nucleotides read TGTGCCAGCAGCCAAGGGCGCCTGGACTATAATTCACCCCTCCACTTT. The encoded protein is CASSQGRLDYNSPLHF.

About this clone itself: In the same sample, other DNA sequences code for this CDR3. This chain connects TRBV9 to TRBJ1-2; no firm D call. V lost 0 bases to trimming and J lost 3 bases, with 6 bases between them. The CDR3 length is 13 residues. The germline V gene has CDR1 SGDLS and CDR2 YYNGEE. In DNA form, the CDR3 reads TGTGCCAGCAGCGTAGCAGGAGACTATGGCTACACCTTC. It encodes CASSVAGDYGYTF.

This clone was recorded once. The chain has TRBV30 and TRBJ2-1; 8 positions match TRBD1. V was pared by 0 bases and J by 7 bases, with 8 bases of the junction left unmatched. CDR1 is GTSNPN and CDR2 is SVGIG in the germline V gene (reference sequence). The CDR3 is made up of 15 amino acids. CDR3 nucleotide sequence: TGTGCCTGGAGTGTTGGCGTGGACAGGGTAAATGAGCAGTTCTTC. Residues: CAWSVGVDRVNEQFF.